This record looks at one T cell receptor beta chain sequence and its context. The antigen remains undetermined. The data are from a study of cytomegalovirus exposure and HLA in healthy donors. Per germline, CDR1 LGHNT and CDR2 FRNRAP. This CDR3 is 16 amino acids long. J was trimmed by 4 bases and V by 7 bases; bases with no gene match: 15. A multiplex PCR was run with 60 Vbeta primers and 13 Jbeta primers. The data were produced by immunoSEQ multiplex PCR, yet TCRdb's version contains in-frame clones alone and is incomplete. This sample has 110,000 to 150,000 clones; 70% to 85% occur once, and the top ten carry 3% to 3.5%. Study-level points and caveats: There were some public TCRs occurring in many donors, but most TCR sequences were rare. The authors enumerated some 160 TCR beta chains as linked to cytomegalovirus.

The sequence came from a male donor in good health and CMV-seronegative. The material sequenced was PBMCs. This chain uses TRBV12-5 with TRBJ2-7, with 8 positions matching TRBD1. The CDR3 region is CASALKAGQGWYEQYF. The CDR3 DNA sequence: TGTGCTAGTGCCCTCAAGGCCGGACAGGGTTGGTACGAGCAGTACTTC.